This entry features one T cell receptor (beta chain) sequence. These data come from a study of blood T cell repertoires in COVID-19. Study-wide context: Samples taken during acute and convalescent COVID-19 were collected in the United States, Italy and Spain. PBMCs, B-cell-depleted T cells, or T cells provided the cDNA or gDNA that made up the material.

The CDR3 length is 13 residues. V was trimmed by 6 bases and J by 0 bases, leaving 7 bases between them. Germline V gene data show CDR1 as MNHEY and CDR2 as SVGAGI. Original processing notes: Amplifying reference gene primers gave estimates of nucleated cell counts. Method: immunoSEQ multiplex PCR; TCRdb's copy keeps in-frame clones and lacks some. V and J calls and clone size follow that table, whereas D and trimming were derived from the DNA. The table includes approximately 410,000 clones, roughly 90% detected once. The receptor comes from a woman under 40 with active or convalescent COVID-19. The specimen was peripheral blood. The chain is built from TRBV6-5 and TRBJ2-3, with D possibly matching TRBD1 (5 bases). The CDR3 bases are TGTGCCAGCAGGGGGCACAGCACAGATACGCAGTATTTT. It specifies CASRGHSTDTQYF.